The 20 T cell receptor beta chains below all came from one sample that was sequenced in a study of blood T cells in healthy people across ages. Using a J-beta primer mix together with a sample-barcoded 5' primer, a second PCR was run for roughly 7 to 11 cycles. TCRdb independently ran MiXCR on the 5' RACE reads; one entry per CDR3 protein. The sample contains about 1.5 million distinct CDR3 sequences, about 43% of which appear only once. The sample taken for sequencing was blood. The receptor source for this set is a woman between 18 and 29 years old in good health.

The rearrangement links TRBV4-2 to TRBJ2-1; TRBD2 is a possible D gene (7 bases). The V end was cut by 3 bases, the J end by 8 bases, with 17 bases between. Looked up from germline, CDR1 is LGHNA and CDR2 is YNFKEQ. The CDR3 runs to 15 residues. CDR3 sequence (DNA): TGTGCCAGCAGCCACCAGGGGAGGGCCATCGATGAGCAGTTCTTC. It codes for CASSHQGRAIDEQFF.

The CDR3: CAITNNGLAGNDGTDTQYF. The CDR3 DNA sequence: TGTGCCATTACAAATAACGGACTAGCCGGGAATGATGGCACAGATACGCAGTATTTT. V usage is TRBV10-3 and J usage is TRBJ2-3; 8 nucleotides agree with TRBD2. This CDR3 has 19 residues. Looked up from germline, CDR1 is ENHRY and CDR2 is SYGVKD. J lost 1 base, V lost 9 bases, and 21 bases had no gene match.

V usage is TRBV7-2 and J usage is TRBJ1-5; D is unclear. The CDR3 covers 13 residues. Trimming pared 10 bases from V and 0 bases from J, leaving 10 bases between. Germline CDR1 SGHTA, CDR2 FQGNSA. CDR3: CATSWVSNQPQHF. In DNA, the CDR3 is TGTGCCACTAGTTGGGTTAGCAATCAGCCCCAGCATTTT.

This clonotype was seen only a few times. The V and J genes are TRBV5-1 and TRBJ2-3, with a weak D call TRBD1 (5 bases). This CDR3 comprises 15 residues. Trimming took off 2 bases at V and 2 bases at J, with 12 bases between the two ends. Germline lookup yields CDR1 SGHRS and CDR2 YFSETQ. CDR3 sequence: CASSLQPTDTDTQYF. The CDR3, as DNA: TGCGCCAGCAGCTTACAACCGACAGACACAGATACGCAGTATTTT. Filled out from reference TRBV5-1 and TRBJ2-3, the complete variable domain reads KAGVTQTPRYLIKTRGQQVTLSCSPISGHRSVSWYQQTPGQGLQFLFEYFSETQRNKGNFPGRFSGRQFSNSRSEMNVSTLELGDSALYLCASSLQPTDTDTQYFGPGTRLTVL.

The chain couples TRBV28 to TRBJ1-1, with D perhaps TRBD1 (6 bases). In germline, CDR1 is MDHEN, CDR2 SYDVKM. Trimming stripped 5 bases from V and 3 bases from J, with 16 bases between. This CDR3 region has 15 residues. Here the CDR3 DNA reads TGTGCCAGCAGTCCGTCGGGGGGGCCGTACACTGAAGCTTTCTTT. This encodes CASSPSGGPYTEAFF.

The rearrangement links TRBV28 to TRBJ2-2, with D possibly being TRBD2 (6 bases). Germline-derived CDR1 and CDR2 are MDHEN and SYDVKM. V gave up 2 bases and J gave up 7 bases, with 8 bases separating them. The CDR3 runs to 13 residues. The CDR3 loop reads CASSLSGLGELFF. CDR3 DNA sequence: TGTGCCAGCAGTTTAAGCGGGCTCGGGGAGCTGTTTTTT.

This chain joins TRBV20-1 and TRBJ2-1, with D perhaps assigned TRBD1 or TRBD2 (5 bases each). CDR3 size: 13 residues. CDR1 DFQATT and CDR2 SNEGSKA come from the germline V gene (reference sequence). V dropped 2 bases and J dropped 13 bases, with 18 bases sitting between them. In DNA form, the CDR3 reads TGCAGTGCTAGACCCTCAGCCGGGGCAACCCAGTTCTTC. Its translation is CSARPSAGATQFF.

This clonotype was seen a handful of times. The chain recombines TRBV12-3 or TRBV12-4 with TRBJ2-1; 7 nucleotides align to TRBD2. Trimming at V came to 8 bases and at J to 6 bases, leaving 13 bases not matched to a gene. This CDR3 is 15 amino acids long. This chain's CDR3 is CASSPGRGGGNEQFF. The CDR3 coding sequence is TGTGCCAGCTCCCCTGGGAGGGGAGGTGGCAATGAGCAGTTCTTC.

This clonotype was seen a few times. V gene TRBV6-5 combines with J gene TRBJ1-2; D unresolved. V was pared by 5 bases and J by 0 bases, with 10 bases between. The CDR3 spans 14 residues. CDR1 is MNHEY and CDR2 is SVGAGI in the germline V gene. CDR3 residues: CASSRKRANYGYTF. The CDR3 coding sequence is TGTGCCAGCAGTCGAAAGAGAGCTAACTATGGCTACACCTTC.

J is TRBJ1-2 and V is TRBV5-1; TRBD1 agrees at 12 bases. The CDR3 is 16 residues long. V shed 2 bases, J shed 3 bases, and the junction held 5 bases outside the gene matches. The V gene's germline CDR1 is SGHRS and CDR2 YFSETQ. The CDR3 reads CASSFSGTGGDYGYTF. Written as DNA, the CDR3 is TGCGCCAGCAGCTTTTCCGGGACAGGGGGCGACTATGGCTACACCTTC.

The rearrangement uses TRBV30 and TRBJ2-7; D remains ambiguous. Per germline, CDR1 GTSNPN and CDR2 SVGIG (reference sequence). Trimming cost V 2 bases and J 6 bases, with 14 bases left between them. The CDR3 totals 13 residues. The CDR3 DNA reads TGTGCCTGGAGTCCTTCGGCAGCAGGCGAGCAGTACTTC. As protein: CAWSPSAAGEQYF. Based on the CDR3 plus reference TRBV30 and TRBJ2-7, the full variable domain is SQTIHQWPATLVQPVGSPLSLECTVEGTSNPNLYWYRQAAGRGLQLLFYSVGIGQISSEVPQNLSASRPQDRQFILSSKKLLLSDSGFYLCAWSPSAAGEQYFGPGTRLTVT.

This rearrangement joins TRBV4-2 to TRBJ1-4; D possibly corresponds to TRBD1 (5 bases). The CDR3 runs to 16 residues. From germline, CDR1 is LGHNA and CDR2 YNFKEQ. Trimming took 0 bases from V and 5 from J, leaving 13 bases between them. For the CDR3, the DNA is TGTGCCAGCAGCCAAGATCAGAACAGGTTAAATGAAAAACTGTTTTTT. Translation: CASSQDQNRLNEKLFF.

In this sample, this clonotype turned up a few times. The rearrangement uses TRBV24-1 and TRBJ1-2, with D maybe TRBD1 (5 bases). V was clipped by 12 bases and J by 11 bases, with 24 bases between them. Germline loops: CDR1 KGHDR, CDR2 SFDVKD. CDR3 length: 13 amino acids. CDR3: CASGTFFRSGYTF. CDR3 in DNA: TGTGCCTCTGGGACGTTTTTTAGGTCGGGATACACCTTC.

The chain employs TRBV20-1 and TRBJ2-4; D is unclear. With the DNA end fitting TRBJ2-7 better, the J assignment may be wrong. The CDR3 extends over 12 amino acids. Per germline, CDR1 DFQATT and CDR2 SNEGSKA (reference sequence). The CDR3 loop reads CSGRTSLYEQYF. CDR3 coding DNA: TGCAGTGGACGTACGAGTCTATACGAGCAGTACTTC.

The CDR3: CASSQDRGYTLVTQYF. CDR3 nucleotide sequence: TGTGCCAGCAGCCAAGATAGGGGGTACACCTTAGTCACGCAGTATTTT. The chain has TRBV11-2 and TRBJ2-3; TRBD1 might be the D (6 bases). V lost 5 bases to trimming and J lost 9 bases, with 24 bases between them. CDR1 is SGHAT and CDR2 is FQNNGV in the germline V gene. The CDR3 has 16 residues.

The chain joins TRBV6-6 to TRBJ1-3; tentatively, D is TRBD1 (5 bases). The CDR3 runs 17 residues. The germline CDR1 and CDR2 sequences are MNHNY and SVGAGI (reference sequence). The germline V and J ends were trimmed by 0 bases and 1 base, with 13 bases remaining between them. Here the CDR3 DNA reads TGTGCCAGCAGTTACTCCCGCAGGGAGATTTCTGGAAACACCATATATTTT. Translation gives CASSYSRREISGNTIYF.

This rearrangement joins TRBV12-3 or TRBV12-4 to TRBJ2-5; 10 nucleotides align to TRBD1. This CDR3 comprises 17 residues. J gave up 1 base and V 3 bases, and 8 bases lay outside the gene matches. CDR3: CASSFRADRGFQETQYF. As DNA, the CDR3 is TGTGCCAGCAGTTTTAGAGCGGACAGGGGGTTCCAAGAGACCCAGTACTTC.

The rearrangement links TRBV6-6 to TRBJ2-4; 7 bases fit TRBD1. The J call is in doubt because the DNA end fits TRBJ2-7 better. The CDR3 runs to 17 residues. Germline-derived CDR1 and CDR2 are MNHNY and SVGAGI (reference sequence). The CDR3 nucleotides read TGTGCCAGCAGTTACTCCATTTACAGGGGCCGAGAGGACGAGCAGTACTTC. It yields the protein CASSYSIYRGREDEQYF.

Points on this clonotype: A clone one base away is much larger, so this may be a read error. J is TRBJ2-3 and V is TRBV28; 9 bases match TRBD1. Germline assignment: CDR1 MDHEN and CDR2 SYDVKM. CDR3 length: 15 amino acids. CDR3 loop: CASSPLTGGTDTRYF. Here the CDR3 DNA reads TGTGCCAGCAGTCCCCTGACAGGGGGAACAGATACGCGGTATTTT.

J is TRBJ2-7 and V is TRBV6-1; weak D call: TRBD2 (6 bases). The germline V gene encodes CDR1 MNHNS and CDR2 SASEGT. This CDR3 is built from 15 residues. V was clipped by 0 bases and J by 0 bases, with 9 bases between them. CDR3 sequence reads: CASSEAGLASYEQYF. The CDR3 DNA reads TGTGCCAGCAGTGAAGCGGGACTGGCCTCCTACGAGCAGTACTTC.